This TCR beta chain was recovered during a study of T cell changes during pregnancy in multiple sclerosis. Assay: immunoSEQ multiplex PCR; the TCRdb copy retains only in-frame clones and omits some. This sample has some 57,000 clones; around 93% occur once, and the top ten carry 0.6% to 0.9%. CDR1 and CDR2 from the germline V gene are SGHDT and YYEEEE. The CDR3 covers 17 residues. V lost 2 bases to trimming and J lost 8 bases; unmatched junction nucleotides: 12. The specimen comprised CD4+ T cells from peripheral blood mononuclear cells, sampled in the first trimester of pregnancy. J is TRBJ1-4 and V is TRBV5-6; 10 bases map to TRBD1. This TCR was sampled from a female donor with multiple sclerosis, enrolled in a pregnancy study. The chain's CDR3 is CASSFGTGANLGEKLFF. The CDR3 DNA sequence: TGTGCCAGCAGCTTCGGGACAGGGGCCAACCTAGGGGAAAAACTGTTTTTT.